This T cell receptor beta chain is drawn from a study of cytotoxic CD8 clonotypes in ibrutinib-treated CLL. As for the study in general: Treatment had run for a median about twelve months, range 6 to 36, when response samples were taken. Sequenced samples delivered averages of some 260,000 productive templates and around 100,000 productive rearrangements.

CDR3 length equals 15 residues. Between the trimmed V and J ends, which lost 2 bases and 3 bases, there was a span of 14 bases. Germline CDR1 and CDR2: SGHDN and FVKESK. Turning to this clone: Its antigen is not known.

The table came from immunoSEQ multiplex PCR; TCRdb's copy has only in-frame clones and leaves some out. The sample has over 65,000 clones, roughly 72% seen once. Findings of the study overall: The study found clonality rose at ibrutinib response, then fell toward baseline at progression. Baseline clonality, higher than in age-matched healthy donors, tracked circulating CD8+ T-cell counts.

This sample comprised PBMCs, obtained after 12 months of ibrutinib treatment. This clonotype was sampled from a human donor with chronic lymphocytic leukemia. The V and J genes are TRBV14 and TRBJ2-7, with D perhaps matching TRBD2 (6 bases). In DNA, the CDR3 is TGTGCCAGCAGCCAATTCCATGGAGGGTTCTACGAGCAGTACTTC. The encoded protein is CASSQFHGGFYEQYF.